The 10 T cell receptor beta chains in this list originate from one sample, sequenced in a study of T cells in Graves' hyperthyroidism and ophthalmopathy. RNA transcripts served as the template for amplifying TCR beta CDR3 regions. Initially, a first-round RT-PCR of the TCR CDR3 employed the HTBI primer set. MiXCR, applied by TCRdb to the multiplex PCR reads, yields one record per CDR3 protein. Of approximately 520,000 distinct CDR3 sequences in the sample, approximately 25% were seen once. The specimen sequenced was blood. These receptor sequences come from a woman younger than 45 with Graves' ophthalmopathy.

The chain couples TRBV6-2 or TRBV6-3 to TRBJ1-2; D gene unclear. Germline V gene sequence: CDR1 MNHEY, CDR2 SVGEGT. The length of the CDR3 is 12 residues. Trimming stripped 8 bases from V and 9 bases from J, with 16 bases between. CDR3 loop: CASGASDVSYTF. DNA for the CDR3: TGTGCCAGCGGTGCGAGCGATGTAAGCTACACCTTC.

The table lists this clonotype with many counts. This sequence joins TRBV2 and TRBJ2-7; D gene unclear. The CDR3 spans 14 residues. V was cut by 3 bases and J by 3 bases, with 12 bases left in between. The germline V gene has CDR1 SNHLY and CDR2 FYNNEI. The CDR3 coding sequence is TGTGCCAGCAGTGATGGCCAGCTTGGCTACGAGCAGTACTTC. Translated: CASSDGQLGYEQYF. The whole variable domain, remainder taken from reference TRBV2 and TRBJ2-7, is EPEVTQTPSHQVTQMGQEVILRCVPISNHLYFYWYRQILGQKVEFLVSFYNNEISEKSEIFDDQFSVERPDGSNFTLKIRSTKLEDSAMYFCASSDGQLGYEQYFGPGTRLTVT.

About this clonotype: This may be a read error, as it is one base from a much larger clone. This rearrangement joins TRBV28 to TRBJ1-2; D uncertain. The ends were cut back, 5 bases at V and 8 bases at J, with 9 bases in the middle. This CDR3 comprises 11 residues. Germline V gene lookup returns CDR1 MDHEN and CDR2 SYDVKM. CDR3 nucleotides: TGTGCCAGCAGTCGGACTGAGGGCTACACCTTC. Its translation: CASSRTEGYTF.

The gene calls are TRBV12-3 or TRBV12-4 and TRBJ2-7, with D possibly being TRBD2 (7 bases). This CDR3 contains 14 residues. V lost 7 bases and J 10 bases, leaving 23 bases between the germline ends. For the CDR3, the DNA is TGTGCCAGCACCTGGGGACGGGGGGCGGGCGATCAGTACTTC. Its protein is CASTWGRGAGDQYF.

The chain employs TRBV28 and TRBJ1-5, with D possibly matching TRBD1 (5 bases). Trimming stripped 7 bases from V and 5 bases from J, with 12 bases between. The germline gives CDR1 MDHEN, CDR2 SYDVKM. The CDR3 totals 13 residues. CDR3 coding DNA: TGTGCCAGCACGGGCACCAGGGATCAGCCCCAGCATTTT. Its translation: CASTGTRDQPQHF.

Remarks on this clonotype: This could be a read error, since a much larger clone is one nucleotide away. DNA of the CDR3: TGTGCCAGCAGTTTAGGACTTCGGGAGCAGTACTTC. Its protein product is CASSLGLREQYF. The rearrangement uses TRBV28 and TRBJ2-7; the D gene is possibly TRBD2 (5 bases). Trimming shortened V by 2 bases and J by 7 bases, and 9 bases separated the two germline ends. Germline V lookup: CDR1 MDHEN, CDR2 SYDVKM. The CDR3 runs to 12 residues.

This clonotype was detected only a few times. CDR3 DNA sequence: TGTGCCAGCAGTCCCCCCAGTGGGACAGGGATCAACTACGAGCAGTACTTC. The encoded protein is CASSPPSGTGINYEQYF. J is TRBJ2-7 and V is TRBV28, with TRBD1 matching over 9 bases. J gave up 3 bases and V 5 bases, and 14 bases lay outside the gene matches. The germline gives CDR1 MDHEN, CDR2 SYDVKM. There are 17 residues in the CDR3. The full variable domain, rest sourced from reference TRBV28 and TRBJ2-7, is DVKVTQSSRYLVKRTGEKVFLECVQDMDHENMFWYRQDPGLGLRLIYFSYDVKMKEKGDIPEGYSVSREKKERFSLILESASTNQTSMYLCASSPPSGTGINYEQYFGPGTRLTVT.

In its sample, this clonotype was seen many times. The J gene is TRBJ1-1, the V gene TRBV10-2; D possibly corresponds to TRBD1 (5 bases). Germline loops: CDR1 WSHSY, CDR2 SAAADI. Trimming cost V 0 bases and J 1 base, with 9 bases left between them. The CDR3 has 15 amino acids. CDR3 DNA: TGCGCCAGCAGTGAGTCGGGGGGGAGGAACACTGAAGCTTTCTTT. Encoded protein: CASSESGGRNTEAFF.

There are a few counts of this clonotype. The gene calls are TRBV15 and TRBJ1-1, with D possibly being TRBD1 (5 bases). Germline-derived CDR1 and CDR2 are LNHNV and YYDKDF (reference sequence). The CDR3 consists of 14 residues. V lost 9 bases, J lost 2 bases, and 16 bases lay in between. The CDR3 DNA is TGTGCCACTTCACCGGGACGGAGTAACACTGAAGCTTTCTTT. Protein product: CATSPGRSNTEAFF.

The V and J genes are TRBV4-1 and TRBJ2-7, with 8 bases fitting TRBD1. The CDR3 spans 19 residues. CDR1 and CDR2 from the germline V gene are MGHRA and YSYEKL. The trim removed 3 bases at V and 3 bases at J, leaving 19 bases unmatched. DNA for the CDR3: TGCGCCAGCAGCCAGGAGTCCGGGACAGGACCCCGTTTTTTCTACGAGCAGTACTTC. Residues: CASSQESGTGPRFFYEQYF.